What follows are 8 T cell receptor beta chains derived from one specimen sequenced in a study of blood T cells in healthy people across ages. For the second PCR, which ran for about 6 to 12 cycles, a sample-barcoded 5' primer and a J-beta primer mix were used. One entry per CDR3 protein results from TCRdb running MiXCR on the 5' RACE reads. The sample shows approximately 1.5 million distinct CDR3 sequences, roughly 32% of them seen only once. The sample comprised blood. All receptors come from a woman under 40 in good health.

To note about this clonotype: It may be a read error: a sequence one base away is much more abundant. The V and J genes are TRBV29-1 and TRBJ2-7; 8 bases are shared with TRBD1. The CDR3 extends over 14 amino acids. V lost 3 bases, J lost 2 bases, and 6 bases stayed unmatched. Germline loops: CDR1 SQVTM, CDR2 ANQGSEA. The CDR3 reads CSVDGTGSPYEQYF. For the CDR3, the DNA is TGCAGCGTTGATGGGACAGGATCACCCTACGAGCAGTACTTC.

V usage is TRBV5-1 and J usage is TRBJ2-1; TRBD1 agrees at 8 bases. The CDR3 has 15 residues. Germline lookup yields CDR1 SGHRS and CDR2 YFSETQ. The V gene end was trimmed by 0 bases and the J gene end by 7 bases; junction bases not matched to a gene: 6. The CDR3 sequence is CASSLGRTGRNEQFF. CDR3 in DNA: TGCGCCAGCAGCTTGGGTCGGACAGGGAGGAATGAGCAGTTCTTC.

This clonotype was observed many times. This chain uses TRBV6-5 with TRBJ1-1; D is unclear. V shed 6 bases and J shed 2 bases, with 4 bases lying between them. The CDR3 has 11 residues. The V gene's germline CDR1 is MNHEY and CDR2 SVGAGI. The CDR3 loop reads CASRDNTEAFF. In DNA, the CDR3 is TGTGCCAGCAGGGACAACACTGAAGCTTTCTTT.

This clonotype appeared many times. V usage is TRBV6-5 and J usage is TRBJ2-1, with TRBD1 identical over 12 bases. Germline V gives CDR1 MNHEY, CDR2 SVGAGI. Trimming removed 5 bases from V and 9 bases from J; junction bases left unmatched: 14. This CDR3 region has 17 residues. The CDR3 is CASSQGQGALFRGEQFF. Written as DNA, the CDR3 is TGTGCCAGCAGTCAGGGACAGGGGGCTTTGTTTAGGGGTGAGCAGTTCTTC.

The chain couples TRBV20-1 to TRBJ2-1, with 7 bases identical to TRBD2. The V gene end was trimmed by 3 bases and the J gene end by 6 bases; junction bases not matched to a gene: 8. CDR1 DFQATT and CDR2 SNEGSKA come from the germline V gene (reference sequence). This CDR3 has 14 amino acids. DNA for the CDR3: TGCAGTGCTAGCCGGGCGGGGGTACTCAATGAGCAGTTCTTC. Protein product: CSASRAGVLNEQFF.

For this clonotype: One junction end does not reproduce the germline sequence, and a read error may be involved. V is TRBV5-1 and J is TRBJ2-2, with 11 bases matching TRBD2. The CDR3 has 14 amino acids. In germline, CDR1 is SGHRS, CDR2 YFSETQ. CDR3 DNA: TGCGCCAGCAGCTCGACTAGCGGGACCGGGGGGCTGTTTTTT. Its translation is CASSSTSGTGGLFF.

The V gene is TRBV4-1, the J gene TRBJ1-4; D is undetermined. The CDR3 contains 13 residues. The V end lost 5 bases, the J end lost 9 bases, and 13 bases lay between the germline ends. The germline gives CDR1 MGHRA, CDR2 YSYEKL. CDR3 bases: TGCGCCAGCAGCGCGGACCCTGCTCAAAAACTGTTTTTT. This codes for CASSADPAQKLFF.

The J gene is TRBJ2-7, the V gene TRBV5-6; D is ambiguous. Trimming took off 2 bases at V and 3 bases at J, with 15 bases between the two ends. Germline V CDR1 and CDR2: SGHDT, YYEEEE. The CDR3 loop spans 15 amino acids. CDR3 in amino acids: CASSFSWTDGYEQYF. The CDR3 DNA is TGTGCCAGCAGCTTCAGCTGGACGGATGGCTACGAGCAGTACTTC.